These 30 T cell receptor beta chains were sequenced from one sample in a study of T cells in Graves' hyperthyroidism and ophthalmopathy. RNA transcripts served as the template for amplifying TCR beta CDR3 regions. During a first-round RT-PCR of the TCR CDR3, the HTBI primer set was used. Each CDR3 protein is one row after TCRdb ran MiXCR on the multiplex PCR reads. The data contain approximately 400,000 distinct CDR3 sequences, roughly 19% of them singletons. The sequenced sample was blood. These receptors all come from a woman between 18 and 29 years old with Graves' hyperthyroidism.

This clonotype turned up a few times. The gene calls are TRBV30 and TRBJ1-5, with D possibly being TRBD1 (5 bases). Per the germline V gene, CDR1 is GTSNPN and CDR2 is SVGIG (reference sequence). The ends were cut back, 0 bases at V and 5 bases at J, with 11 bases in the middle. This CDR3 contains 14 residues. CDR3 residues: CAWSVRGPYQPQHF. The DNA of the CDR3 is TGTGCCTGGAGTGTACGGGGCCCGTATCAGCCCCAGCATTTT.

This clonotype was found many times. The chain recombines TRBV6-5 with TRBJ1-5; D is possibly TRBD1 (6 bases). V was cut by 5 bases and J by 16 bases, with 27 bases left in between. Germline values: CDR1 MNHEY, CDR2 SVGAGI. This CDR3 contains 15 residues. DNA of the CDR3: TGTGCCAGCAGTATTCAACTGAGTTTCCCCGGGACAATACATTTT. Protein: CASSIQLSFPGTIHF.

This clonotype was detected many times. The rearrangement joins TRBV29-1 to TRBJ1-1, with a weak D call TRBD1 (5 bases). Germline V lookup: CDR1 SQVTM, CDR2 ANQGSEA. Trimming shortened V by 0 bases and J by 4 bases, and 12 bases separated the two germline ends. CDR3 length: 14 amino acids. CDR3 bases: TGCAGCGTTGAAGACCCGGACAAACCCACTGAAGCTTTCTTT. Encoded protein: CSVEDPDKPTEAFF.

The chain joins TRBV20-1 to TRBJ2-5, with 10 bases identical to TRBD2. V dropped 6 bases and J dropped 0; count of bases not matched to a gene: 4. The CDR3 has 14 residues. Germline CDR1 reads DFQATT; CDR2 reads SNEGSKA (reference sequence). In nucleotides, the CDR3 is TGCAGTGCCTCGGGACTAGCGAACCAAGAGACCCAGTACTTC. Residues: CSASGLANQETQYF.

This clonotype has only a few counts. The V gene is TRBV28, the J gene TRBJ2-5, with a tentative D call TRBD2 (5 bases). The V gene's germline CDR1 is MDHEN and CDR2 SYDVKM. Deletions cut 8 bases from V and 2 bases from J, with 15 bases between. CDR3 length equals 14 residues. This CDR3 reads CASRNGGGQETQYF. The CDR3 nucleotides read TGTGCCAGCCGCAACGGAGGCGGGCAAGAGACCCAGTACTTC.

In the case of this clonotype: Germline is not matched at one junction end, which may reflect a read error. V is TRBV19 and J is TRBJ1-1; weak D call: TRBD1 (6 bases). Germline CDR1 LNHDA, CDR2 SQIVND (reference sequence). CDR3 size: 17 residues. The CDR3 spells CASSLRPGTRLNTKAFF. Written as DNA, the CDR3 is TGTGCCAGTAGTCTCCGTCCCGGGACAAGATTGAACACTAAAGCTTTCTTT.

This clonotype was seen repeatedly, ten times or more. The rearrangement links TRBV11-2 to TRBJ2-7; TRBD1 aligns across 8 bases. The junction had 7 bases not matched to a gene; V was cut back by 5 bases and J by 1 base. CDR1 is SGHAT and CDR2 is FQNNGV in the germline V gene. This CDR3 spans 15 amino acids. As DNA, the CDR3 is TGTGCCAGCAGCCCCCGGGACAGGCCTTCCTACGAGCAGTACTTC. Amino acid sequence: CASSPRDRPSYEQYF.

In this sample, this clonotype turned up many times. This chain connects TRBV20-1 to TRBJ1-2, with a tentative D call TRBD1 (6 bases). The CDR3 is 14 residues long. Per germline, CDR1 DFQATT and CDR2 SNEGSKA (reference sequence). Trimming pared 0 bases from V and 3 bases from J, leaving 11 bases between. The CDR3 DNA is TGCAGTGCTAGAGAGGCGGGGGGCTACTATGGCTACACCTTC. It encodes CSAREAGGYYGYTF.

This clonotype has a count of ten or more. The genes are TRBV19 and TRBJ2-2; unclear D gene. This CDR3 spans 15 amino acids. Germline CDR1 LNHDA, CDR2 SQIVND (reference sequence). V lost 7 bases and J 5 bases, leaving 17 bases between the germline ends. CDR3 residues: CASIPGVFGTGELFF. The CDR3 DNA reads TGTGCCAGTATTCCTGGGGTATTCGGGACCGGGGAGCTGTTTTTT.

This clonotype was counted ten times or more. The J gene is TRBJ2-7, the V gene TRBV5-1; the match to TRBD2 covers 7 bases. The V and J ends lost 5 bases and 3 bases, in that order; junction bases with no gene match: 11. CDR3 length equals 15 residues. Looked up from germline, CDR1 is SGHRS and CDR2 is YFSETQ. The CDR3 nucleotides are TGCGCCAGCAGTAAGGAAGCGGGGCTTGACTACGAGCAGTACTTC. Translation: CASSKEAGLDYEQYF.

At least ten counts were recorded for this clonotype. The CDR3 is CASSLIRGGNTEAFF. The CDR3 DNA follows: TGTGCCAGCAGTTTGATCAGGGGAGGGAACACTGAAGCTTTCTTT. This sequence joins TRBV28 and TRBJ1-1; perhaps TRBD1 as D (6 bases). V lost 3 bases to trimming and J lost 1 base, with 12 bases between them. Germline CDR1 reads MDHEN; CDR2 reads SYDVKM. The CDR3 covers 15 residues.

V and J are TRBV12-3 or TRBV12-4 and TRBJ2-7; 11 bases line up with TRBD1. V was clipped by 5 bases and J by 5 bases; unmatched bases: 5. The CDR3 extends over 14 amino acids. CDR3 DNA: TGTGCCAGCAGTACGGGACAGGGGGGCCACGAGCAGTACTTC. The encoded protein is CASSTGQGGHEQYF.

This clonotype was counted at least ten times. The chain combines TRBV24-1 with TRBJ1-5; a weak D match, TRBD1 (6 bases). Germline CDR1 is KGHDR and CDR2 is SFDVKD. The CDR3 totals 15 residues. V dropped 9 bases and J dropped 1 base, with 15 bases sitting between them. The CDR3 reads CATQKGGRSNQPQHF. The CDR3 coding sequence is TGTGCCACCCAAAAAGGGGGAAGGAGCAATCAGCCCCAGCATTTT.

In its sample, this clonotype was seen many times. The chain links TRBV20-1 to TRBJ2-5, with 8 bases that match TRBD2. This CDR3 comprises 13 residues. V trimming: 4 bases; J trimming: 4 bases; junction bases outside the gene matches: 5. The germline CDR1 and CDR2 sequences are DFQATT and SNEGSKA (reference sequence). The CDR3 protein is CSANTGTRETQYF. CDR3 bases: TGCAGTGCTAACACTGGGACTAGAGAGACCCAGTACTTC.

The table lists this clonotype with many counts. The chain links TRBV19 to TRBJ1-3, with D unresolved. The V gene lost 2 bases and the J gene lost 3 bases, with 2 bases spanning the gap. The CDR3 has 12 residues. In germline, CDR1 is LNHDA, CDR2 SQIVND (reference sequence). CDR3 in DNA: TGTGCCAGTAGTATAAGTGGAAACACCATATATTTT. Protein sequence: CASSISGNTIYF.

This clonotype was seen ten or more times. V and J are TRBV5-6 and TRBJ1-2, with D possibly being TRBD1 (5 bases). Trimming left V 1 base short and J 4 bases short, with 17 bases between. The germline CDR1 and CDR2 sequences are SGHDT and YYEEEE. The CDR3 covers 16 residues. CDR3 DNA sequence: TGTGCCAGCAGCTTGTTCTCGCGGGGCCATGCCTATGGCTACACCTTC. Its translation is CASSLFSRGHAYGYTF.

The CDR3 sequence: CANLKKGGGRDYSNQPQHF. Written as DNA, the CDR3 is TGTGCCAACCTAAAAAAAGGTGGGGGTCGCGACTATAGCAATCAGCCCCAGCATTTT. V and J are TRBV7-3 and TRBJ1-5, with D possibly TRBD1 on 5 matching bases. Trimming left V 10 bases short and J 0 bases short, with 28 bases between. The CDR3 covers 19 residues. Germline V gives CDR1 SGHTA, CDR2 FQGTGA.

The V gene is TRBV29-1, the J gene TRBJ1-3, with D unclear. There are 11 residues in the CDR3. CDR1 SQVTM and CDR2 ANQGSEA come from the germline V gene. Trimming stripped 6 bases from V and 4 bases from J, with 7 bases between. CDR3 nucleotides: TGCAGCGTCCAACAGGGAAACACCATATATTTT. Protein product: CSVQQGNTIYF.

This clonotype was recorded at least ten times. The chain combines TRBV6-1 with TRBJ2-7; TRBD2 matches at 8 bases. Germline CDR1 is MNHNS and CDR2 is SASEGT. V lost 2 bases to trimming and J lost 1 base; unmatched junction nucleotides: 16. The CDR3 is made up of 19 amino acids. DNA of the CDR3: TGTGCCAGCAGTGAAATGGGCAGGGGACTAGGTCGGCCTTCCTACGAGCAGTACTTC. Translation: CASSEMGRGLGRPSYEQYF.

This clonotype was found many times. Here the CDR3 DNA reads TGCAGCGTTTACAGTCCCCGCGAGGATGGCTACACCTTC. Protein product: CSVYSPREDGYTF. The chain is built from TRBV29-1 and TRBJ1-2; D is unclear. V was shortened by 5 bases and J by 6 bases, with 16 bases between the two germline ends. This CDR3 contains 13 residues. CDR1 SQVTM and CDR2 ANQGSEA come from the germline V gene. The full variable domain, rest sourced from reference TRBV29-1 and TRBJ1-2, is SAVISQKPSRDICQRGTSLTIQCQVDSQVTMMFWYRQQPGQSLTLIATANQGSEATYESGFVIDKFPISRPNLTFSTLTVSNMSPEDSSIYLCSVYSPREDGYTFGSGTRLTVV.

The count of this clonotype is one. The chain has TRBV12-3 or TRBV12-4 and TRBJ1-1; 8 bases map to TRBD1. J was trimmed by 4 bases and V by 5 bases; bases with no gene match: 12. The CDR3 is 16 amino acids. The CDR3 sequence is CASSPRTGHRITEAFF. The CDR3 nucleotides read TGTGCCAGCAGTCCTAGGACAGGGCATAGGATCACTGAAGCTTTCTTT.

As regards this clonotype: A read error may be the cause here, since a much bigger clone is one base away. The chain is built from TRBV28 and TRBJ1-2; 7 positions match TRBD1. The CDR3 spans 16 residues. Germline V lookup: CDR1 MDHEN, CDR2 SYDVKM. The CDR3 reads CASSLSSGTAVYGYSF. The CDR3 nucleotides are TGTGCCAGCAGTTTATCCTCCGGGACAGCAGTCTATGGCTACAGCTTC.

This clonotype was observed many times. The V and J genes are TRBV7-9 and TRBJ1-1; D is ambiguous. Trimming stripped 4 bases from V and 0 bases from J, with 6 bases between. The CDR3 is 13 residues long. Germline loops: CDR1 SEHNR, CDR2 FQNEAQ (reference sequence). DNA of the CDR3: TGTGCCAGCAGCTCGGAGTTGAACACTGAAGCTTTCTTT. It yields the protein CASSSELNTEAFF.

Ten or more counts support this clonotype. V is TRBV6-2 or TRBV6-3 and J is TRBJ2-6, with D uncertain. V shed 0 bases and J shed 1 base, with 13 bases lying between them. The CDR3 runs 18 residues. Germline loops: CDR1 MNHEY, CDR2 SVGEGT. CDR3 sequence reads: CASSYSWGWASGANVLTF. For the CDR3, the DNA is TGTGCCAGCAGTTACTCGTGGGGATGGGCGTCTGGGGCCAACGTCCTGACTTTC.

This clonotype was recorded a few times. This rearrangement joins TRBV11-2 to TRBJ2-2; 9 nucleotides agree with TRBD1. V was pared by 5 bases and J by 6 bases, with 10 bases of the junction left unmatched. This CDR3 spans 16 amino acids. CDR1 and CDR2 from the germline V gene are SGHAT and FQNNGV. In DNA form, the CDR3 reads TGTGCCAGCAGCCAAAGGACAGGGGTTCTTGCCGGGGAGCTGTTTTTT. Translating gives CASSQRTGVLAGELFF.

The V gene is TRBV20-1, the J gene TRBJ2-2; D possibly uses TRBD1 or TRBD2 (5 bases each). Germline V CDR1 and CDR2: DFQATT, SNEGSKA (reference sequence). The germline V and J ends were trimmed by 0 bases and 1 base, with 9 bases remaining between them. This CDR3 has 15 residues. The CDR3 DNA reads as TGCAGTGCTAGAGATTGGGACCGGAACACCGGGGAGCTGTTTTTT. Translated: CSARDWDRNTGELFF.

As regards this clonotype: No DNA is shown, since the ends of the CDR3 on it are uncertain; the CDR3 is the one TCRdb lists. The chain has TRBV12-3 or TRBV12-4 and TRBJ2-5; TRBD1, the D gene given by the table, was not confirmed from the DNA. The CDR3 sequence runs 13 residues, both termini included. The CDR3 loop is CAISSGQGETQYF.

This clonotype was recorded at least ten times. The chain has TRBV5-1 and TRBJ2-7; D is perhaps TRBD1 (6 bases). This CDR3 is built from 17 residues. The V gene's germline CDR1 is SGHRS and CDR2 YFSETQ. V was cut by 2 bases and J by 1 base, with 19 bases left in between. The DNA of the CDR3 is TGCGCCAGCAGCTTACCCTCGCGACAGGTACAGTCCTACGAGCAGTACTTC. It encodes CASSLPSRQVQSYEQYF. The variable domain in full, completed from reference TRBV5-1 and TRBJ2-7, reads KAGVTQTPRYLIKTRGQQVTLSCSPISGHRSVSWYQQTPGQGLQFLFEYFSETQRNKGNFPGRFSGRQFSNSRSEMNVSTLELGDSALYLCASSLPSRQVQSYEQYFGPGTRLTVT.

There are many counts of this clonotype. This chain connects TRBV11-1 to TRBJ1-1, with 9 bases aligning to TRBD1. Looked up from germline, CDR1 is SGHAT and CDR2 is FQDESV (reference sequence). The CDR3 runs 16 residues. J was trimmed by 1 base and V by 5 bases; bases with no gene match: 8. The CDR3 sequence: CASSPRGQGQNTEAFF. CDR3 DNA: TGTGCCAGCAGCCCAAGGGGACAGGGCCAGAACACTGAAGCTTTCTTT.

This clonotype occurred many times. This chain uses TRBV15 with TRBJ1-2; TRBD1 aligns across 7 bases. The CDR3 is 15 residues long. V dropped 0 bases and J dropped 8; count of bases not matched to a gene: 9. Germline V gene lookup returns CDR1 LNHNV and CDR2 YYDKDF (reference sequence). The CDR3 nucleotides read TGTGCCACCAGCAGAGACCGACAGGGTTCGAGGGGCTACACCTTC. It encodes CATSRDRQGSRGYTF.